The source of this T cell receptor beta chain is a study of molecular identifiers for immune sequencing clone quantification. Study-level information: Sequencing covered four of five parts into which replicate RNA from roughly 20,000 or 100,000 naive CD8 cells was split. Broader study findings: Barcode sharing among identical TCR molecules could make large clones appear smaller.

Trimming pared 8 bases from V and 4 bases from J, leaving 19 bases between. Germline CDR1 SEHNR, CDR2 FQNEAQ (reference sequence). This CDR3 spans 15 amino acids. TCRdb re-derived calls from the PCR reads in MiXCR, one entry per CDR3 protein. The table lists approximately 550,000 distinct CDR3 sequences, 20% to 25% of them singletons, with roughly 0.81% in the top ten. With regard to this clonotype: What it binds is not known.

Sequencing was done on a sample of naive CD8+ T cells from blood, with Jurkat cell RNA spiked in. Noted subset: FACS-sorted CD8+CD4-CCR7+CD45RA+ naive T cells. The genes are TRBV7-9 and TRBJ2-3, with a weak D call TRBD2 (7 bases). The clonotype originates from a human donor in good health. Some libraries in this study had Jurkat cell RNA spiked in. Here the CDR3 DNA reads TGTGCCAGCGGGGGAGGGGGGGGCATGGCAGATACGCAGTATTTT. Amino acids: CASGGGGGMADTQYF.